The source of this T cell receptor beta chain is a study of T cell changes during pregnancy in multiple sclerosis. This clone was seen a single time. Clones were sequenced by immunoSEQ multiplex PCR, and TCRdb holds only the in-frame ones, with some missing. The table includes tens of thousands of clones, around nine tenths detected once. The sequence was obtained from a female donor in good health, enrolled as a control in a pregnancy study. The sequenced sample was CD4+ T cells from peripheral blood mononuclear cells, obtained in the first trimester of pregnancy.

This CDR3 is CASSVVGSWRNIQYF. The CDR3 nucleotides are TGTGCCAGCAGCGTAGTGGGGAGTTGGAGAAACATTCAGTACTTC. This chain joins TRBV9 and TRBJ2-4; D might be TRBD2 (5 bases). The CDR3 is 15 amino acids. Germline V gene sequence: CDR1 SGDLS, CDR2 YYNGEE. The V gene lost 0 bases and the J gene lost 6 bases, with 13 bases spanning the gap.